The 11 T cell receptor beta chains reported below all come from one sample, sequenced in a study of beta chain features in type 1 diabetes (dated by TCRdb to 2017 to 2018). General study outcomes and caveats: A moderate but significant shortening of TCRB CDR3 length was observed in type 1 diabetes patients in all four CD4+ subsets.

These receptors are not linked to any known antigen. Library prep was done by the immunoSEQ multiplex PCR assay. The entire isolated RNA was reverse transcribed using the High Capacity cDNA Reverse Transcription Kit, and thus expressed TCRB transcripts were sequenced. TCRdb obtained this table from immuneACCESS and retained in-frame rearrangements with V and J assigned. These tables miss some clones; where compared with another copy, unresolved V genes account for less than half of the shortfall, and the remainder is unexplained. Recorded for this sample are about 160,000 clones; about 7.8% of them occurred a single time. The biggest ten clones account for around 0.9% of the sample. The sequenced material came from central memory CD4+ T cells from blood. The receptors originated from a woman aged 40 to 50 with type 1 diabetes.

This clone turned up a few times. The rearrangement uses TRBV25-1 and TRBJ2-2; possibly TRBD2 for D (6 bases). Trimming left V 3 bases short and J 5 bases short, with 13 bases between. Germline V gives CDR1 MGHDK, CDR2 SYGVNS. CDR3 length equals 15 residues. This chain's CDR3 is CASSDPAEGTGELFF. The CDR3 DNA sequence: TGTGCCAGCAGTGATCCCGCGGAGGGGACCGGGGAGCTGTTTTTT. Full variable domain (rest looked up from reference TRBV25-1 and TRBJ2-2): EADIYQTPRYLVIGTGKKITLECSQTMGHDKMYWYQQDPGMELHLIHYSYGVNSTEKGDLSSESTVSRIRTEHFPLTLESARPSHTSQYLCASSDPAEGTGELFFGEGSRLTVL.

This sequence joins TRBV19 and TRBJ2-5; 8 bases match TRBD2. The CDR3 length is 14 residues. The germline gives CDR1 LNHDA, CDR2 SQIVND (reference sequence). Losses at the gene ends were 4 bases for V and 4 bases for J; bases not matched to a gene: 5. This chain's CDR3 is CASSKRGQGETQYF. The CDR3 coding sequence is TGTGCCAGTAGTAAGCGGGGGCAGGGAGAGACCCAGTACTTC.

The chain has TRBV7-8 and TRBJ1-5, with D tentatively TRBD1 (5 bases). The V and J ends lost 5 bases and 0 bases respectively, with 8 bases between them. This CDR3 region has 14 residues. Germline CDR1 is SGHVS and CDR2 is FQNEAQ. The CDR3: CASSIQVSNQPQHF. The CDR3 nucleotides read TGTGCCAGCAGCATACAGGTTAGCAATCAGCCCCAGCATTTT.

This clone was picked up a small number of times. The chain has TRBV30 and TRBJ1-5; 9 bases are shared with TRBD1. V lost 2 bases and J lost 6; bases outside the gene matches: 5. Germline V CDR1 and CDR2: GTSNPN, SVGIG (reference sequence). The CDR3 consists of 14 residues. The CDR3 DNA sequence: TGTGCCTGGAGTTCAACAGGGGGCCCTCAGCCCCAGCATTTT. This translates into CAWSSTGGPQPQHF.

The chain carries TRBV4-1 and TRBJ2-5, with 11 bases identical to TRBD2. With 0 bases clipped from V and 2 bases from J, the junction kept 5 bases outside the gene matches. CDR1 and CDR2 from the germline V gene are MGHRA and YSYEKL. The CDR3 length is 17 residues. CDR3 amino acids: CASSQDYLAGGQETQYF. The CDR3 bases are TGCGCCAGCAGCCAAGATTATTTAGCGGGAGGGCAAGAGACCCAGTACTTC.

This clone was seen a few times. The chain recombines TRBV4-2 with TRBJ2-1, with TRBD1 as a possible D gene (5 bases). Germline CDR1 reads LGHNA; CDR2 reads YNFKEQ. The length of the CDR3 is 15 residues. The V and J ends lost 2 bases and 5 bases respectively, with 13 bases between them. CDR3 coding DNA: TGTGCCAGCAGCCAACTTAGTGGGGCCCACAATGAGCAGTTCTTC. Amino acids: CASSQLSGAHNEQFF.

Only a few counts were recorded for this clone. This chain joins TRBV6-1 and TRBJ1-5; D gene ambiguous. V lost 6 bases, J lost 6 bases, and 6 bases lay in between. Germline CDR1 is MNHNS and CDR2 is SASEGT. The CDR3 contains 11 residues. The CDR3 reads CASSEGQPQHF. The CDR3 DNA sequence: TGTGCCAGCAGCGAGGGTCAGCCCCAGCATTTT.

The chain combines TRBV7-2 with TRBJ1-5; maybe TRBD1 (6 bases). The germline V gene has CDR1 SGHTA and CDR2 FQGNSA. V lost 5 bases and J 0 bases, leaving 11 bases between the germline ends. The CDR3 covers 15 residues. The CDR3 reads CASSPWTDSNQPQHF. DNA for the CDR3: TGTGCCAGCAGCCCCTGGACAGATAGCAATCAGCCCCAGCATTTT.

This clone was seen more than once but under ten times. This chain connects TRBV5-4 to TRBJ1-2; tentatively, D is TRBD1 (6 bases). V lost 0 bases and J lost 4, with 10 bases in between. CDR1 SGHNT and CDR2 YYREEE come from the germline V gene (reference sequence). The CDR3 extends over 14 amino acids. CDR3 protein: CASSLEQGSYGYTF. In DNA form, the CDR3 reads TGTGCCAGCAGCTTGGAACAGGGATCCTATGGCTACACCTTC.

This CDR3 is CSGTTGGAGAFF. CDR3 DNA: TGCAGCGGAACGACAGGGGGCGCGGGAGCTTTCTTT. V usage is TRBV29-1 and J usage is TRBJ1-1; 10 bases match TRBD1. This CDR3 has 12 amino acids. V shed 7 bases and J 10 bases; nucleotides not matched to a gene: 9. Germline CDR1 is SQVTM and CDR2 is ANQGSEA.

This clone was seen a handful of times. The genes are TRBV5-4 and TRBJ1-2; D not resolved. The V end lost 4 bases, the J end lost 8 bases, and 18 bases lay between the germline ends. Germline V gives CDR1 SGHNT, CDR2 YYREEE (reference sequence). The CDR3 spans 14 residues. The CDR3 protein is CASSPQNLWSGYTF. In DNA form, the CDR3 reads TGTGCCAGCAGCCCACAGAATTTATGGTCGGGCTACACCTTC.